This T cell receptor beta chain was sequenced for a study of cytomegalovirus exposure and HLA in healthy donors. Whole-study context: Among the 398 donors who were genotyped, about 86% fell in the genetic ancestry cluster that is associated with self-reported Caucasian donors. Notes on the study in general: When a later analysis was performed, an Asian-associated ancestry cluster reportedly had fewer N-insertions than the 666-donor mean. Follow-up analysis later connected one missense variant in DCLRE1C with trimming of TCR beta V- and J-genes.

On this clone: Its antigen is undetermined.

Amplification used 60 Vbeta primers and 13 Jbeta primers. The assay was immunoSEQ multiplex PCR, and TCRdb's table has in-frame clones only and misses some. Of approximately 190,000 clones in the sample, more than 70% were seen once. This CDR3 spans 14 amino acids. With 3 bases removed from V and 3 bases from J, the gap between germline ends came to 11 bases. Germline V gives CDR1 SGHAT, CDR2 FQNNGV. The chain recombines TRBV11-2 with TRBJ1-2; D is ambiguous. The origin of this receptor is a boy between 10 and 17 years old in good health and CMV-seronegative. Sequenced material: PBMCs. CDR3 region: CASSLLSRDYGYTF. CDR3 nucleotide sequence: TGTGCCAGCAGCTTGCTCTCGCGGGACTATGGCTACACCTTC.